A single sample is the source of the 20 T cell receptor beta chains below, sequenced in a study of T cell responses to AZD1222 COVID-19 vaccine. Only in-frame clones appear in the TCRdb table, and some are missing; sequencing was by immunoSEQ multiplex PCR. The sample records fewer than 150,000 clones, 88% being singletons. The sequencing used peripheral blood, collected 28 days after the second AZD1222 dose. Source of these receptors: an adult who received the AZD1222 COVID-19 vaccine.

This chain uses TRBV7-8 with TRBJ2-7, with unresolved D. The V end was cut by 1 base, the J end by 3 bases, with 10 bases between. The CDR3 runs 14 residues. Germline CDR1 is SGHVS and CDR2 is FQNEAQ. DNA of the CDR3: TGTGCCAGCAGCTTAGTGCCAGGCCGCTACGAGCAGTACTTC. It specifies CASSLVPGRYEQYF.

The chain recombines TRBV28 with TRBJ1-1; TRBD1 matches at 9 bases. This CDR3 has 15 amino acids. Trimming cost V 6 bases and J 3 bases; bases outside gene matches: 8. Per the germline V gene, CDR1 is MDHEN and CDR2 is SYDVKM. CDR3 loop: CASSPLQGADTEAFF. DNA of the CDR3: TGTGCCAGCAGCCCCCTACAGGGGGCGGACACTGAAGCTTTCTTT.

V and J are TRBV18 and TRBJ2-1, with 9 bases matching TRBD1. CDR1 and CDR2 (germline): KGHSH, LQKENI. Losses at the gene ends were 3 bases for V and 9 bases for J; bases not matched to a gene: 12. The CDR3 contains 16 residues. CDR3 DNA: TGTGCCAGCTCACCGACTCTCGGGACAGGGCAGGGTGAGCAGTTCTTC. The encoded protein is CASSPTLGTGQGEQFF.

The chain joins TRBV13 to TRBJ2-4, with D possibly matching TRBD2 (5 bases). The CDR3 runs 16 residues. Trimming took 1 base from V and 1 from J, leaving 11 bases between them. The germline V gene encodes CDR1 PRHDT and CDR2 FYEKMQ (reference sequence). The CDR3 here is CASSLALVGAKNIQYF. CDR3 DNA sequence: TGTGCCAGCAGCTTAGCACTAGTGGGGGCCAAAAACATTCAGTACTTC.

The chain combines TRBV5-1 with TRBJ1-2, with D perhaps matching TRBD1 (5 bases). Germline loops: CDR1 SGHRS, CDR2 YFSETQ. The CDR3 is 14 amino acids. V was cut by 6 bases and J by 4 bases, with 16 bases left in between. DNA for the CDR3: TGCGCCAGCACTCCAGGGATGGGCATCTATGGCTACACCTTC. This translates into CASTPGMGIYGYTF.

CDR3 sequence: CASSLVVGGDTEAFF. In DNA form, the CDR3 reads TGTGCCAGCAGTTTAGTGGTTGGGGGCGACACTGAAGCTTTCTTT. This chain joins TRBV28 and TRBJ1-1; weak D call: TRBD1 (6 bases). CDR1 and CDR2 from the germline V gene are MDHEN and SYDVKM. Between the trimmed V and J ends, which lost 2 bases and 3 bases, there was a span of 13 bases. CDR3 length: 15 amino acids.

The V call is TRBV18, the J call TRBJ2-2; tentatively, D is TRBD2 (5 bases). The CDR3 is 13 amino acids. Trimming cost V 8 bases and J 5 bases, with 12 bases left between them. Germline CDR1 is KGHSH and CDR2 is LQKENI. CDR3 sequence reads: CASALEGTGELFF. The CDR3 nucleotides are TGTGCCAGCGCACTAGAAGGGACCGGGGAGCTGTTTTTT.

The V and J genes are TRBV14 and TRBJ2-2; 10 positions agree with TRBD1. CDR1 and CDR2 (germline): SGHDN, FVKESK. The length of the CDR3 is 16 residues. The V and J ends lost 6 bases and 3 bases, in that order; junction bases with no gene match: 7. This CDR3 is CASRLRQGADTGELFF. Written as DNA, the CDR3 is TGTGCCAGCAGACTCCGACAGGGGGCCGACACCGGGGAGCTGTTTTTT.

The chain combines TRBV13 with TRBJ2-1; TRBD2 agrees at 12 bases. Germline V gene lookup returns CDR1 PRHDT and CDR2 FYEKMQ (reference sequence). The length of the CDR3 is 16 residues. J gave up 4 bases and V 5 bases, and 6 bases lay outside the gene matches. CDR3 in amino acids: CASSAILAGGYNEQFF. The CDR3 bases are TGTGCCAGCAGCGCCATTCTAGCGGGAGGGTACAATGAGCAGTTCTTC. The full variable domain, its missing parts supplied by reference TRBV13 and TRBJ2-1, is AAGVIQSPRHLIKEKRETATLKCYPIPRHDTVYWYQQGPGQDPQFLISFYEKMQSDKGSIPDRFSAQQFSDYHSELNMSSLELGDSALYFCASSAILAGGYNEQFFGPGTRLTVL.

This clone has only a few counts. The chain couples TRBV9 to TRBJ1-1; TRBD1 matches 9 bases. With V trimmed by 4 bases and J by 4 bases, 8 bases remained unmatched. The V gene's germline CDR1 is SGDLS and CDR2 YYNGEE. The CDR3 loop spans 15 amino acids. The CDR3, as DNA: TGTGCCAGCAGCCTTACACAGGGGGCGGGCACTGAAGCTTTCTTT. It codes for CASSLTQGAGTEAFF.

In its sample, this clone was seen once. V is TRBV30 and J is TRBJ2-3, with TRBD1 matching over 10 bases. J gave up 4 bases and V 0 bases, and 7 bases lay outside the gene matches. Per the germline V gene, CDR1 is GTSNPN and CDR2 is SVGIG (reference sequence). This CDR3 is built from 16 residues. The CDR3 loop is CAWSVLGTGEADTQYF. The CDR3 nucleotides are TGTGCCTGGAGTGTATTAGGGACAGGGGAAGCAGATACGCAGTATTTT.

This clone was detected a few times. CDR3 residues: CAISESDRGTEAFF. The CDR3 DNA sequence: TGTGCCATCAGTGAGTCGGACAGGGGCACTGAAGCTTTCTTT. This rearrangement joins TRBV10-3 to TRBJ1-1, with 9 positions matching TRBD1. The CDR3 consists of 14 residues. From germline, CDR1 is ENHRY and CDR2 SYGVKD. Germline trimming cut 0 bases from V and 4 bases from J; bases unmatched to any gene: 0.

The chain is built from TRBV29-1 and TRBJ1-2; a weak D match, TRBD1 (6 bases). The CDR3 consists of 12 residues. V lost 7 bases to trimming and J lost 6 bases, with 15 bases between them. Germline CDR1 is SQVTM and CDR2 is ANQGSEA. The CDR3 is CSADGRGNGYTF. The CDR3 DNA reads TGCAGCGCAGACGGAAGGGGGAATGGCTACACCTTC.

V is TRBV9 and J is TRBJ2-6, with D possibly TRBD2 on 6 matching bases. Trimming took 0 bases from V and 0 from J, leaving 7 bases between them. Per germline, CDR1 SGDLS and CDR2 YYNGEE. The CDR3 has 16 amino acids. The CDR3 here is CASSVAGASGANVLTF. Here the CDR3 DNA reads TGTGCCAGCAGCGTAGCGGGAGCCTCTGGGGCCAACGTCCTGACTTTC. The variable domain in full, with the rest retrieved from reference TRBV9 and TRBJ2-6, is DSGVTQTPKHLITATGQRVTLRCSPRSGDLSVYWYQQSLDQGLQFLIQYYNGEERAKGNILERFSAQQFPDLHSELNLSSLELGDSALYFCASSVAGASGANVLTFGAGSRLTVL.

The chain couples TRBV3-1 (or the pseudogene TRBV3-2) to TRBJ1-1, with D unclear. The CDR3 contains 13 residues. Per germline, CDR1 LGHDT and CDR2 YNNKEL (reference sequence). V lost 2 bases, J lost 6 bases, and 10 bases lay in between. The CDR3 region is CASSQYGGAEAFF. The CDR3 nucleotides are TGTGCCAGCAGCCAATATGGTGGGGCTGAAGCTTTCTTT.

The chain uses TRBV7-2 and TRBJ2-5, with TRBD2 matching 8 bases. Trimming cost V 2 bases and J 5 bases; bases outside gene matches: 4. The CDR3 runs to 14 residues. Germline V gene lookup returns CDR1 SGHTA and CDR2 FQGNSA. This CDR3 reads CASSLRTSSETQYF. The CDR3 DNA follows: TGTGCCAGCAGCTTAAGGACTAGCTCGGAGACCCAGTACTTC.

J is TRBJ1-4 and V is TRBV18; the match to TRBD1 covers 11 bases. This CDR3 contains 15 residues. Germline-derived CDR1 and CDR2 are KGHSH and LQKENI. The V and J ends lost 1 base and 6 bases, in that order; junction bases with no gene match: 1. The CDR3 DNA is TGTGCCAGCTCACCACGGGGACAGGGGGATGAAAAACTGTTTTTT. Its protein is CASSPRGQGDEKLFF.

CDR3 loop: CASSFAGEGVYSPLHF. DNA for the CDR3: TGTGCCAGCAGTTTCGCGGGGGAAGGGGTTTATTCACCCCTCCACTTT. V usage is TRBV28 and J usage is TRBJ1-6, with a tentative D call TRBD1 (5 bases). This CDR3 contains 16 residues. Germline V gene sequence: CDR1 MDHEN, CDR2 SYDVKM. Trimming cost V 3 bases and J 8 bases, with 17 bases left between them.

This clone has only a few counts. CDR3 sequence reads: CASRTWGSGGAVYEQFF. The CDR3 DNA reads as TGTGCCAGCAGGACCTGGGGTAGCGGGGGGGCCGTATATGAGCAGTTCTTC. The gene calls are TRBV5-8 and TRBJ2-1, with 11 bases aligning to TRBD2. The CDR3 sequence is 17 residues long. J gave up 8 bases and V 5 bases, and 15 bases lay outside the gene matches. CDR1 and CDR2 from the germline V gene are SGHTS and YDEGEE. Variable domain in full (rest from reference TRBV5-8 and TRBJ2-1): EAGVTQSPTHLIKTRGQQATLRCSPISGHTSVYWYQQALGLGLQFLLWYDEGEERNRGNFPPRFSGRQFPNYSSELNVNALELEDSALYLCASRTWGSGGAVYEQFFGPGTRLTVL.

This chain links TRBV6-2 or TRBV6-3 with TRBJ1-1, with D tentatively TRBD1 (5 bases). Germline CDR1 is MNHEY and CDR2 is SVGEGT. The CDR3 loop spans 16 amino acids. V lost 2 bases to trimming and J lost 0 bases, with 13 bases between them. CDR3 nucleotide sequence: TGTGCCAGCAGTTACGGGGGGGAACGACTGAACACTGAAGCTTTCTTT. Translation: CASSYGGERLNTEAFF.